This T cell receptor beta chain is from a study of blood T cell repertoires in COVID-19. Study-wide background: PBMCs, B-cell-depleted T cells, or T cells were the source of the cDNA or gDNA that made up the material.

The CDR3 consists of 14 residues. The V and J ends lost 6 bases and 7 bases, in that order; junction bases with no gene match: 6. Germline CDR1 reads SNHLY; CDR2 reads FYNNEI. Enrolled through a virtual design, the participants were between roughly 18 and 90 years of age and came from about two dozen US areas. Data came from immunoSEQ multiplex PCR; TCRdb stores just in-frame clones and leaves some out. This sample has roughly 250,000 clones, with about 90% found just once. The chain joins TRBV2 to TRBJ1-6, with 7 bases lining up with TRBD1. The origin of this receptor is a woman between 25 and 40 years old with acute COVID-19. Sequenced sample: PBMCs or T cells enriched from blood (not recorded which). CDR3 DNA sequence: TGTGCCAGCAGCGACAGGGTCCGGAATTCACCCCTCCACTTT. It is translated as CASSDRVRNSPLHF.